These 25 T cell receptor beta chains share one sample of origin, sequenced in a study of T cell responses to AZD1222 COVID-19 vaccine (dated by TCRdb to about 2021). What the time point label conveys for this sample: about 28 days (+/-7) after the second vaccine dose. The treatment or condition label of this sample denotes: meningococcal conjugate vaccine given as trial control. Libraries were built with the immunoSEQ multiplex PCR assay. In TCRdb, the immuneACCESS table is reduced to in-frame sequences with V and J assigned. These tables do not hold every clone; where another copy was compared, an unresolved V gene accounts for under half, and the others remain unexplained. Present in this sample are about 180,000 clones, around 93% of which were seen just once. The ten largest clones represent 0.8% to 1.3% of the sample. Sample: peripheral blood, taken 28 days after the second dose of the MenACWY control vaccine. The receptors originated from an adult who received the MenACWY meningococcal vaccine as a control.

This chain joins TRBV12-3 or TRBV12-4 and TRBJ2-7; 7 nucleotides line up with TRBD1. The V and J ends lost 6 bases and 2 bases, in that order; junction bases with no gene match: 4. The CDR3 runs 13 residues. The DNA for the CDR3 is TGTGCCAGCAGAGGGCAGGGGGCCTACGAGCAGTACTTC. Translation: CASRGQGAYEQYF.

The genes are TRBV4-2 and TRBJ2-6; D gene uncertain. The CDR3 spans 16 residues. The V end lost 2 bases, the J end lost 1 base, and 9 bases lay between the germline ends. The germline V gene encodes CDR1 LGHNA and CDR2 YNFKEQ. CDR3 coding DNA: TGTGCCAGCAGCCAACTTAAGCAGTCTGGGGCCAACGTCCTGACTTTC. Protein sequence: CASSQLKQSGANVLTF.

The chain links TRBV7-9 to TRBJ2-1; the D gene is possibly TRBD1 (5 bases). The germline V and J ends were trimmed by 5 bases and 2 bases, with 10 bases remaining between them. The CDR3 sequence is 14 residues long. Germline loops: CDR1 SEHNR, CDR2 FQNEAQ (reference sequence). CDR3 sequence reads: CASSASGTYNEQFF. The CDR3 DNA reads as TGTGCCAGCAGCGCTTCAGGGACCTACAATGAGCAGTTCTTC. Together with reference TRBV7-9 and TRBJ2-1, the CDR3 gives the full variable domain: DTGVSQNPRHKITKRGQNVTFRCDPISEHNRLYWYRQTLGQGPEFLTYFQNEAQLEKSRLLSDRFSAERPKGSFSTLEIQRTEQGDSAMYLCASSASGTYNEQFFGPGTRLTVL.

V is TRBV11-2 and J is TRBJ1-5; D ambiguous. The V gene's germline CDR1 is SGHAT and CDR2 FQNNGV. Trimming removed 0 bases at V and 0 bases at J, with 6 bases between. This CDR3 is 15 amino acids long. The CDR3 sequence: CASSLDGLSNQPQHF. The CDR3 DNA reads TGTGCCAGCAGCTTAGACGGGCTTAGCAATCAGCCCCAGCATTTT. Supplemented by reference TRBV11-2 and TRBJ1-5, the full variable domain reads EAGVAQSPRYKIIEKRQSVAFWCNPISGHATLYWYQQILGQGPKLLIQFQNNGVVDDSQLPKDRFSAERLKGVDSTLKIQPAKLEDSAVYLCASSLDGLSNQPQHFGDGTRLSIL.

The chain recombines TRBV2 with TRBJ2-7; tentative D call: TRBD2 (6 bases). Germline V lookup: CDR1 SNHLY, CDR2 FYNNEI. V lost 8 bases and J 6 bases, leaving 17 bases between the germline ends. The CDR3 length is 13 residues. The CDR3 spells CASGVGRTGEQYF. The CDR3 nucleotides are TGTGCCAGCGGGGTGGGGAGGACCGGCGAGCAGTACTTC.

This rearrangement joins TRBV7-9 to TRBJ2-7; 7 bases are a match to TRBD1. The germline V gene encodes CDR1 SEHNR and CDR2 FQNEAQ (reference sequence). V lost 6 bases to trimming and J lost 0 bases; unmatched junction nucleotides: 8. The CDR3 is made up of 15 amino acids. The CDR3 is CASSRRTGVSYEQYF. In nucleotides, the CDR3 is TGTGCCAGCAGTAGGCGGACAGGAGTCTCCTACGAGCAGTACTTC.

This clone was seen once. The CDR3 nucleotides read TGTGCCAGCAGTTGGGGTCGGGCCCGACAGCGTACGCAGTATTTT. Its protein product is CASSWGRARQRTQYF. The gene calls are TRBV6-5 and TRBJ2-3, with a tentative D call TRBD1 (5 bases). V shed 4 bases and J shed 8 bases, with 19 bases lying between them. The germline CDR1 and CDR2 sequences are MNHEY and SVGAGI. CDR3 size: 15 residues.

The chain employs TRBV7-9 and TRBJ2-1, with TRBD1 matching over 7 bases. The trim removed 4 bases at V and 7 bases at J, leaving 7 bases unmatched. Germline V gives CDR1 SEHNR, CDR2 FQNEAQ (reference sequence). CDR3 size: 14 residues. The CDR3 sequence is CASSSPTGINEQFF. In DNA, the CDR3 is TGTGCCAGCAGCTCCCCGACAGGGATAAATGAGCAGTTCTTC. The variable domain in full, with the rest retrieved from reference TRBV7-9 and TRBJ2-1, is DTGVSQNPRHKITKRGQNVTFRCDPISEHNRLYWYRQTLGQGPEFLTYFQNEAQLEKSRLLSDRFSAERPKGSFSTLEIQRTEQGDSAMYLCASSSPTGINEQFFGPGTRLTVL.

V gene TRBV28 combines with J gene TRBJ1-5; no firm D call. Germline V lookup: CDR1 MDHEN, CDR2 SYDVKM. Trimming left V 11 bases short and J 2 bases short, with 10 bases between. This CDR3 is built from 12 residues. The CDR3 region is CASGVGNQPQHF. The CDR3 DNA reads TGTGCCTCAGGTGTCGGCAATCAGCCCCAGCATTTT.

The chain links TRBV4-1 to TRBJ2-6, with a weak D call TRBD1 (6 bases). Germline V CDR1 and CDR2: MGHRA, YSYEKL. Between the trimmed V and J ends, which lost 5 bases and 2 bases, there was a span of 22 bases. The length of the CDR3 is 19 residues. The CDR3 coding sequence is TGCGCCAGCAGCGGTCCCGGGACACCCCAAGGACCTGGGGCCAACGTCCTGACTTTC. It yields the protein CASSGPGTPQGPGANVLTF.

The chain links TRBV7-2 to TRBJ1-4, with TRBD1 identical over 7 bases. There are 14 residues in the CDR3. Trimming cost V 5 bases and J 10 bases; bases outside gene matches: 10. Germline assignment: CDR1 SGHTA and CDR2 FQGNSA. This chain's CDR3 is CASSLRQGQGKLFF. DNA of the CDR3: TGTGCCAGCAGCCTAAGACAGGGCCAAGGAAAACTGTTTTTT.

To note about this clone: Other DNA sequences in this specimen translate into the identical CDR3. V and J are TRBV12-3 or TRBV12-4 and TRBJ1-2; D is unclear. V was trimmed by 5 bases and J by 3 bases, leaving 7 bases between them. The CDR3 has 12 amino acids. The CDR3 nucleotides are TGTGCCAGCAGTCTTTCAGACTATGGCTACACCTTC. This sequence encodes CASSLSDYGYTF.

This clone was seen once. Distinct nucleotide sequences in the sample also encode this CDR3. This sequence joins TRBV28 and TRBJ1-6; D gene ambiguous. The CDR3 spans 14 residues. Germline V gene sequence: CDR1 MDHEN, CDR2 SYDVKM. The V end was cut by 3 bases, the J end by 3 bases, with 6 bases between. CDR3 protein: CASSLRGYNSPLHF. CDR3 bases: TGTGCCAGCAGTTTGCGGGGCTATAATTCACCCCTCCACTTT.

The chain combines TRBV5-1 with TRBJ1-1, with D possibly TRBD1 on 6 matching bases. The CDR3 runs to 16 residues. Per the germline V gene, CDR1 is SGHRS and CDR2 is YFSETQ. V lost 5 bases, J lost 6 bases, and 23 bases lay in between. The DNA of the CDR3 is TGCGCCAGCAGTGAAAGAGAGAGGGGGAGTGGATCTGAAGCTTTCTTT. This encodes CASSERERGSGSEAFF.

The V and J genes are TRBV5-1 and TRBJ1-3; D uncertain. The CDR3 runs to 14 residues. The V end lost 0 bases, the J end lost 2 bases, and 6 bases lay between the germline ends. Germline V gene lookup returns CDR1 SGHRS and CDR2 YFSETQ. The CDR3 DNA reads as TGCGCCAGCAGCTTGGAGACAACTGGAAACACCATATATTTT. It is translated as CASSLETTGNTIYF.

The genes are TRBV28 and TRBJ1-5; TRBD1 might be the D (6 bases). Per the germline V gene, CDR1 is MDHEN and CDR2 is SYDVKM. CDR3 size: 16 residues. The germline V and J ends were trimmed by 4 bases and 3 bases, with 16 bases remaining between them. DNA for the CDR3: TGTGCCAGCAGTTCCGGCACAGGGTGGGTCAATCAGCCCCAGCATTTT. This sequence encodes CASSSGTGWVNQPQHF. Full variable domain (remainder filled in from reference TRBV28 and TRBJ1-5): DVKVTQSSRYLVKRTGEKVFLECVQDMDHENMFWYRQDPGLGLRLIYFSYDVKMKEKGDIPEGYSVSREKKERFSLILESASTNQTSMYLCASSSGTGWVNQPQHFGDGTRLSIL.

The chain links TRBV5-4 to TRBJ2-7; 8 bases align to TRBD1. CDR3 length: 14 amino acids. The V segment lost 1 base and the J segment 4 bases; nucleotides outside the gene matches: 4. Germline V lookup: CDR1 SGHNT, CDR2 YYREEE (reference sequence). CDR3 residues: CASSLQGAPYEQYF. In DNA, the CDR3 is TGTGCCAGCAGCTTGCAGGGGGCCCCATACGAGCAGTACTTC.

V is TRBV7-2 and J is TRBJ2-1, with 10 bases that match TRBD1. Losses at the gene ends were 8 bases for V and 7 bases for J; bases not matched to a gene: 8. CDR1 and CDR2 from the germline V gene are SGHTA and FQGNSA. The CDR3 loop spans 14 amino acids. The chain's CDR3 is CASGRDRGRNEQFF. The CDR3 region has the DNA TGTGCCAGCGGAAGAGACAGGGGGCGGAATGAGCAGTTCTTC.

V usage is TRBV6-1 and J usage is TRBJ1-2, with D possibly matching TRBD1 (6 bases). Germline CDR1 reads MNHNS; CDR2 reads SASEGT. This CDR3 spans 15 amino acids. The germline V and J ends were trimmed by 2 bases and 2 bases, with 12 bases remaining between them. The CDR3 protein is CASSELTGPNYGYTF. The CDR3 DNA sequence: TGTGCCAGCAGTGAATTGACAGGACCGAACTATGGCTACACCTTC.

The J gene is TRBJ2-1, the V gene TRBV4-2, with a weak D call TRBD1 (6 bases). Germline CDR1 reads LGHNA; CDR2 reads YNFKEQ. V shed 0 bases and J shed 1 base, with 10 bases lying between them. There are 16 residues in the CDR3. CDR3 nucleotide sequence: TGTGCCAGCAGCCAAGATCTTCAGGGGTCCTACAATGAGCAGTTCTTC. Translating it yields CASSQDLQGSYNEQFF.

This clone was counted once. The rearrangement uses TRBV11-3 and TRBJ1-1; perhaps TRBD1 as D (5 bases). Trimming removed 5 bases from V and 1 base from J, with 8 bases in between. Germline V CDR1 and CDR2: SGHNT, YENEEA. The CDR3 spans 13 residues. The CDR3 coding sequence is TGTGCCAGCAGCATAACAGGGAACACTGAAGCTTTCTTT. Translating gives CASSITGNTEAFF.

The V gene is TRBV19, the J gene TRBJ1-5; TRBD1 matches 11 bases. The V segment lost 1 base and the J segment 7 bases; nucleotides outside the gene matches: 3. Germline CDR1 and CDR2: LNHDA and SQIVND (reference sequence). The length of the CDR3 is 15 residues. CDR3 region: CASSIGDRGSQPQHF. DNA of the CDR3: TGTGCCAGTAGTATAGGGGACAGGGGGTCCCAGCCCCAGCATTTT.

The chain is built from TRBV3-1 (or the pseudogene TRBV3-2) and TRBJ1-3; 8 nucleotides line up with TRBD1. This CDR3 spans 16 amino acids. Trimming at V came to 5 bases and at J to 4 bases, leaving 10 bases not matched to a gene. The germline CDR1 and CDR2 sequences are LGHDT and YNNKEL (reference sequence). The CDR3 DNA reads as TGTGCCAGCAGCGTAGTCGGACAGGGCTGGGGAAACACCATATATTTT. Protein sequence: CASSVVGQGWGNTIYF.

The rearrangement uses TRBV3-1 (or the pseudogene TRBV3-2) and TRBJ2-5; 7 bases map to TRBD1. Germline CDR1 LGHDT, CDR2 YNNKEL (reference sequence). With 4 bases clipped from V and 2 bases from J, the junction kept 7 bases outside the gene matches. The CDR3 has 15 amino acids. In DNA form, the CDR3 reads TGTGCCAGCAGCCTTCGACAGGGATTGCAAGAGACCCAGTACTTC. This codes for CASSLRQGLQETQYF.

J is TRBJ1-4 and V is TRBV2; D possibly corresponds to TRBD1 (5 bases). Trimming cost V 5 bases and J 7 bases, with 26 bases left between them. Germline-derived CDR1 and CDR2 are SNHLY and FYNNEI. CDR3 length: 18 residues. CDR3 nucleotide sequence: TGTGCCAGCAGTCCTTACCTTGGGACGTCCGGGAGTGGTGAAAAACTGTTTTTT. This encodes CASSPYLGTSGSGEKLFF.